One and the same sample provided the 4 T cell receptor beta chains below, sequenced in a study of cytomegalovirus exposure and HLA in healthy donors. PCR amplification relied on 60 Vbeta primers (plus 13 Jbeta primers). Libraries were prepared by immunoSEQ multiplex PCR; TCRdb keeps only in-frame clonotypes and omits some of them. The sample lists approximately 170,000 clones, approximately 70% occurring once. The sample taken for sequencing was PBMCs. All receptors come from a woman under 30 in good health and CMV-seropositive.

The V call is TRBV5-1, the J call TRBJ2-7; 7 bases agree with TRBD1. The V gene end was trimmed by 5 bases and the J gene end by 2 bases; junction bases not matched to a gene: 7. CDR3 length equals 14 residues. In germline, CDR1 is SGHRS, CDR2 YFSETQ. The CDR3 sequence: CASRKGQQTYEQYF. CDR3 bases: TGCGCCAGCAGAAAGGGACAGCAAACCTACGAGCAGTACTTC. Using reference TRBV5-1 and TRBJ2-7 for the parts outside the CDR3, the full variable domain is KAGVTQTPRYLIKTRGQQVTLSCSPISGHRSVSWYQQTPGQGLQFLFEYFSETQRNKGNFPGRFSGRQFSNSRSEMNVSTLELGDSALYLCASRKGQQTYEQYFGPGTRLTVT.

The chain carries TRBV2 and TRBJ2-7, with 9 bases that match TRBD1. The CDR3 contains 15 residues. V lost 4 bases to trimming and J lost 7 bases; unmatched junction nucleotides: 11. Germline CDR1 and CDR2: SNHLY and FYNNEI. CDR3 coding DNA: TGTGCCAGCAGTGGCCGGGGACAGGGCGCGTGGGAGCAGTACTTC. Translating gives CASSGRGQGAWEQYF. The full variable domain, completed using reference TRBV2 and TRBJ2-7, is EPEVTQTPSHQVTQMGQEVILRCVPISNHLYFYWYRQILGQKVEFLVSFYNNEISEKSEIFDDQFSVERPDGSNFTLKIRSTKLEDSAMYFCASSGRGQGAWEQYFGPGTRLTVT.

The CDR3, as DNA: TGCGCCAGCAGCTTGGGACCGACTAGCTCCTACGAGCAGTACTTC. Translating it yields CASSLGPTSSYEQYF. The chain has TRBV5-1 and TRBJ2-7, with a weak D call TRBD2 (6 bases). This CDR3 is 15 amino acids long. The ends were cut back, 0 bases at V and 0 bases at J, with 10 bases in the middle. Germline CDR1 SGHRS, CDR2 YFSETQ.

The chain employs TRBV11-3 and TRBJ2-1, with 11 bases identical to TRBD2. CDR3 length equals 15 residues. V lost 3 bases to trimming and J lost 3 bases; unmatched junction nucleotides: 1. Per the germline V gene, CDR1 is SGHNT and CDR2 is YENEEA. The CDR3 is CASSLTSGDYNEQFF. CDR3 in DNA: TGTGCCAGCAGCTTGACTAGCGGGGACTACAATGAGCAGTTCTTC.